This T cell receptor (beta chain) was sequenced in a study of blood T cell repertoires in COVID-19. This CDR3 is 14 amino acids long. The germline V gene encodes CDR1 SGHRS and CDR2 YFSETQ. V lost 4 bases, J lost 2 bases, and 13 bases lay in between. Some clones are missing from TCRdb's copy, which holds only in-frame ones; the method was immunoSEQ multiplex PCR. The table has 250,000 to 300,000 clones, 87% seen once. The chain recombines TRBV5-1 with TRBJ2-7; possibly TRBD1 for D (6 bases). The source is a woman aged 45-65 years who had recovered from COVID-19. Sequencing was done on a sample of peripheral blood. The CDR3 loop is CASSDPQGTYEQYF. The CDR3 DNA sequence: TGCGCCAGCAGCGACCCTCAGGGGACCTACGAGCAGTACTTC.